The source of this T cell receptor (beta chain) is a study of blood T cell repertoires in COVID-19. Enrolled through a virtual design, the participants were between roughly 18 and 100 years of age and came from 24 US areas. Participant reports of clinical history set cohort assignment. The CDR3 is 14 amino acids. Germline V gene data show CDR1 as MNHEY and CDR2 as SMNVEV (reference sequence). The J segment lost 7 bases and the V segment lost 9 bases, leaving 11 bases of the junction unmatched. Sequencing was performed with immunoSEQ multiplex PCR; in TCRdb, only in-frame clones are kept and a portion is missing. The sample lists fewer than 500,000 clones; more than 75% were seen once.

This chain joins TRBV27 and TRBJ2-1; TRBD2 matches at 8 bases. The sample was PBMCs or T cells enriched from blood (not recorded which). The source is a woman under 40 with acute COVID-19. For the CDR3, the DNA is TGTGCCAGTAGCAGAAGCGGGGGTGCGAATGAGCAGTTCTTC. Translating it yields CASSRSGGANEQFF.